This TCR beta chain stems from a study of cytomegalovirus exposure and HLA in healthy donors. Study-level results: Reports indicate that TCR beta sequences accurately predicted the HLA-A and HLA-B alleles of most subjects. Exclusion as indistinguishable affected some V segments, including TRBV6-2 and TRBV6-3. Most of the CMV-associated TCR beta chains (in a later analysis) appeared to be HLA-restricted.

As for this clone: Its antigen is not identified.

Use of 60 Vbeta and 13 Jbeta primers characterized the PCR. Assay: immunoSEQ multiplex PCR; the TCRdb copy retains only in-frame clones and omits some. The data contain about 130,000 clones, 80% of them singletons. The CDR3 contains 16 residues. Losses at the gene ends were 4 bases for V and 10 bases for J; bases not matched to a gene: 15. The V gene's germline CDR1 is SGHVS and CDR2 FNYEAQ. This sequence joins TRBV7-6 and TRBJ2-1; 8 bases are shared with TRBD2. Specimen: PBMCs. The source of this sequence is a man aged 30-40 years in good health and CMV-seropositive. The CDR3 sequence is CASSSTRLTSEQEQFF. In nucleotides, the CDR3 is TGTGCCAGCAGCTCAACCCGCCTGACTAGCGAACAAGAGCAGTTCTTC.